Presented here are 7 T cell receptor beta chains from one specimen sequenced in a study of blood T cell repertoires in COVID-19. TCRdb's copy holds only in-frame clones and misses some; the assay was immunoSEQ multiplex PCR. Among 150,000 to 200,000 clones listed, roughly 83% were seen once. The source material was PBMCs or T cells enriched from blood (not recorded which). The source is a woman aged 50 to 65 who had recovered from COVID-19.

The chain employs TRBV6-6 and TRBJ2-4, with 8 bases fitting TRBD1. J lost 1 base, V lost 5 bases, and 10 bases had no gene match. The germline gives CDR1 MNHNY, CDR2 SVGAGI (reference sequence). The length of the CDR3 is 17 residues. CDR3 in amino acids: CASSPLQGARAKNIQYF. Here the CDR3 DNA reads TGTGCCAGCAGTCCTCTCCAGGGGGCGCGGGCCAAAAACATTCAGTACTTC.

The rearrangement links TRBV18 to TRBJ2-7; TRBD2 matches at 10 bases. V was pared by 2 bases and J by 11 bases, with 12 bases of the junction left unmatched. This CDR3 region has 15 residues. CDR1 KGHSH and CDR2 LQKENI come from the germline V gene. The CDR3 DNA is TGTGCCAGCTCACCAACTAGCGGGGAGCCTGGCGCGGAGTACGTC. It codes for CASSPTSGEPGAEYV.

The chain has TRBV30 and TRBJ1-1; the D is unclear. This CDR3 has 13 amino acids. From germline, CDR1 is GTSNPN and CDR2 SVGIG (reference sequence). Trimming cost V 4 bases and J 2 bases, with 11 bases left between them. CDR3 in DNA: TGTGCCTGGAAGGAGCAATTCAACACTGAAGCTTTCTTT. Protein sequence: CAWKEQFNTEAFF. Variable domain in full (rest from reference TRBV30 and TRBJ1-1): SQTIHQWPATLVQPVGSPLSLECTVEGTSNPNLYWYRQAAGRGLQLLFYSVGIGQISSEVPQNLSASRPQDRQFILSSKKLLLSDSGFYLCAWKEQFNTEAFFGQGTRLTVV.

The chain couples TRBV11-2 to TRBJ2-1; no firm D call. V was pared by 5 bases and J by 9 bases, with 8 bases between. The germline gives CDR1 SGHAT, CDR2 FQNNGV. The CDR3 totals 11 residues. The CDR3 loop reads CASSAYGEQFF. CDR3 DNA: TGTGCCAGCAGCGCATACGGTGAGCAGTTCTTC.

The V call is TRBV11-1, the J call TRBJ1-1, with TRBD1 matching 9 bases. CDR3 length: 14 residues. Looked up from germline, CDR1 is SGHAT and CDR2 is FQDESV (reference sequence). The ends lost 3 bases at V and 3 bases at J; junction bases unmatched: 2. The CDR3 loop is CASSFDRGYTEAFF. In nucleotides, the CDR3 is TGTGCCAGCAGCTTTGACAGGGGGTACACTGAAGCTTTCTTT. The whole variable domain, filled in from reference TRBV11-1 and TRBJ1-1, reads EAEVAQSPRYKITEKSQAVAFWCDPISGHATLYWYRQILGQGPELLVQFQDESVVDDSQLPKDRFSAERLKGVDSTLKIQPAELGDSAMYLCASSFDRGYTEAFFGQGTRLTVV.

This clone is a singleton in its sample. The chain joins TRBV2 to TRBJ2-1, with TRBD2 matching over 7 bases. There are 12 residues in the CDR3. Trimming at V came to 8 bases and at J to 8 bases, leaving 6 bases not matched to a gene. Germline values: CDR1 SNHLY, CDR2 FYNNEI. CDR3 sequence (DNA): TGTGCCAGCTTAGCGGGTCGAGATGAGCAGTTCTTC. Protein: CASLAGRDEQFF.

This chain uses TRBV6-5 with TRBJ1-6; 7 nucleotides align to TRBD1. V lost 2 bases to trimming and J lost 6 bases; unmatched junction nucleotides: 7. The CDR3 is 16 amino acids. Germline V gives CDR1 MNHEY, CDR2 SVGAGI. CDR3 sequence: CASSYTRDRRNSPLHF. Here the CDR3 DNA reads TGTGCCAGCAGTTACACAAGGGACAGACGTAATTCACCCCTCCACTTT.